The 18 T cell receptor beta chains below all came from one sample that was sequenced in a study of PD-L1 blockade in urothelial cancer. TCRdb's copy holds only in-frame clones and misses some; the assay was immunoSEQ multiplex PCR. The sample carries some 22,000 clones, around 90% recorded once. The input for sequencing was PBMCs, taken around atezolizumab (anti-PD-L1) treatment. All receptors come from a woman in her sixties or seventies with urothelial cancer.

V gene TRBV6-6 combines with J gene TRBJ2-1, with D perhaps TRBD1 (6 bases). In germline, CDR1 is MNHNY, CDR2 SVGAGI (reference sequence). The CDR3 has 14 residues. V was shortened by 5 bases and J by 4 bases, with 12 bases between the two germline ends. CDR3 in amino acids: CASSPFGTYNEQFF. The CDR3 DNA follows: TGTGCCAGCAGTCCCTTCGGGACATACAATGAGCAGTTCTTC.

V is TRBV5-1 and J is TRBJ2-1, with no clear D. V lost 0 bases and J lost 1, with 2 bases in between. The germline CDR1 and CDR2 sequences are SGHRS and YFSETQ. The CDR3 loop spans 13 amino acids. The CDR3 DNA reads TGCGCCAGCAGCTTGGTATCCTACAATGAGCAGTTCTTC. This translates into CASSLVSYNEQFF. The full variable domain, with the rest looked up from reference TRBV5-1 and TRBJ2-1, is KAGVTQTPRYLIKTRGQQVTLSCSPISGHRSVSWYQQTPGQGLQFLFEYFSETQRNKGNFPGRFSGRQFSNSRSEMNVSTLELGDSALYLCASSLVSYNEQFFGPGTRLTVL.

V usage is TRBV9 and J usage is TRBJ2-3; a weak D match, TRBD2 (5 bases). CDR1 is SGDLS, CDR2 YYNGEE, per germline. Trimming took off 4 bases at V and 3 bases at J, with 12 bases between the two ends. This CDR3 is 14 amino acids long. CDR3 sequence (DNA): TGTGCCAGCAGCCCTTTTTCGGGGACAGATACGCAGTATTTT. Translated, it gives CASSPFSGTDTQYF.

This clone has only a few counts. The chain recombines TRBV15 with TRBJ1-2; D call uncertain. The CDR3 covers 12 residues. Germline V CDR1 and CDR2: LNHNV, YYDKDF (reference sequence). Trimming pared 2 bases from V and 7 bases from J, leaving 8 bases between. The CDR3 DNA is TGTGCCACCAGCAGATCCCCGGGTGGCTACACCTTC. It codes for CATSRSPGGYTF.

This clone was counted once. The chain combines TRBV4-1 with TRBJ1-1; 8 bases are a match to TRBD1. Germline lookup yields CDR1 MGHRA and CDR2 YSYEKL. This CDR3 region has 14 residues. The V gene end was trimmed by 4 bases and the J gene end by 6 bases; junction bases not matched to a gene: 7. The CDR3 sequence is CASSPYSTGAEAFF. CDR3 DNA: TGCGCCAGCAGCCCCTATTCGACAGGGGCTGAAGCTTTCTTT.

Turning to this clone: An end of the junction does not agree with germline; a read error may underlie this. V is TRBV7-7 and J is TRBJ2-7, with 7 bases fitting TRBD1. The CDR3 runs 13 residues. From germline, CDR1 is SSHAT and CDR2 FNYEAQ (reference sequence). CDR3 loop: CASSLGTAYEQYF. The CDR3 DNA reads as TGTGCTAGCAGCTTAGGGACAGCCTACGAGCAGTACTTC.

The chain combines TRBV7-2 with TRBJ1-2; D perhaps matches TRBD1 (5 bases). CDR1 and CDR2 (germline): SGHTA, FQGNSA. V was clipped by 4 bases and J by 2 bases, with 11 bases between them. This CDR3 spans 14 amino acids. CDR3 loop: CASSSRVGNYGYTF. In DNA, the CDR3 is TGTGCCAGCAGCTCCAGGGTGGGGAACTATGGCTACACCTTC. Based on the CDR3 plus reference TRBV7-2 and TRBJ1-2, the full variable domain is GAGVSQSPSNKVTEKGKDVELRCDPISGHTALYWYRQSLGQGLEFLIYFQGNSAPDKSGLPSDRFSAERTGGSVSTLTIQRTQQEDSAVYLCASSSRVGNYGYTFGSGTRLTVV.

CDR3 DNA sequence: TGTGCCAGCAGTCCCTCCGGGACTAGCGGGAGGGCCTACGGGTATTTT. It yields the protein CASSPSGTSGRAYGYF. This sequence joins TRBV28 and TRBJ2-3; 16 positions agree with TRBD2. In germline, CDR1 is MDHEN, CDR2 SYDVKM. The CDR3 covers 16 residues. J was trimmed by 14 bases and V by 5 bases; bases with no gene match: 13.

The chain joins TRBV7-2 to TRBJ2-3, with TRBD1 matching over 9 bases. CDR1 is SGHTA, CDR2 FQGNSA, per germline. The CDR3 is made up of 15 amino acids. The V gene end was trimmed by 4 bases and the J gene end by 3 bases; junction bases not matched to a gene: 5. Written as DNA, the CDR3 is TGTGCCAGCAGCTGGGCCGGGACAGGGACAGATACGCAGTATTTT. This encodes CASSWAGTGTDTQYF. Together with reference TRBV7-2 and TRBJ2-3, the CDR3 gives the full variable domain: GAGVSQSPSNKVTEKGKDVELRCDPISGHTALYWYRQSLGQGLEFLIYFQGNSAPDKSGLPSDRFSAERTGGSVSTLTIQRTQQEDSAVYLCASSWAGTGTDTQYFGPGTRLTVL.

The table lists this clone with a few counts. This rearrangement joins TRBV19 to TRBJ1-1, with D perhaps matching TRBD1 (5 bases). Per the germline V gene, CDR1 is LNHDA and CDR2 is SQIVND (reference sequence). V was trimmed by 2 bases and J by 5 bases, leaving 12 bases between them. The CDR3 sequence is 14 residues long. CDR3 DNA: TGTGCCAGTAGTATATCGGGGACTCGAACTGAAGCTTTCTTT. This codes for CASSISGTRTEAFF.

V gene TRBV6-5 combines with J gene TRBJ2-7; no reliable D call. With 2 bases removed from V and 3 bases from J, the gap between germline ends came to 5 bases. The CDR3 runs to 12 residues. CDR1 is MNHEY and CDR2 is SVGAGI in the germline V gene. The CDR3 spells CASSYGNYEQYF. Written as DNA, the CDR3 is TGTGCCAGCAGTTACGGCAACTACGAGCAGTACTTC.

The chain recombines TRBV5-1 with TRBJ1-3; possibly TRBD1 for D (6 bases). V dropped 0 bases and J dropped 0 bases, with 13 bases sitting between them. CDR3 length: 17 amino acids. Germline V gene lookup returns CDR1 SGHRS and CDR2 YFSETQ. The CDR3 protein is CASSLASQGSSGNTIYF. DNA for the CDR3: TGCGCCAGCAGCTTGGCCTCTCAGGGGTCCTCTGGAAACACCATATATTTT.

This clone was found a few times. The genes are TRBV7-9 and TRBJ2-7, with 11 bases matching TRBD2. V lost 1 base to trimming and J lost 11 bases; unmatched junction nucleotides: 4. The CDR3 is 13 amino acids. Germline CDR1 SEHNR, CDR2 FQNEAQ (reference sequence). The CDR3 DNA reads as TGTGCCAGCAGCTTAGAGCCGGGACTAGCGGAGTACTTC. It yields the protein CASSLEPGLAEYF. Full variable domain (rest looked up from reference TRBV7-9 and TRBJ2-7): DTGVSQNPRHKITKRGQNVTFRCDPISEHNRLYWYRQTLGQGPEFLTYFQNEAQLEKSRLLSDRFSAERPKGSFSTLEIQRTEQGDSAMYLCASSLEPGLAEYFGPGTRLTVT.

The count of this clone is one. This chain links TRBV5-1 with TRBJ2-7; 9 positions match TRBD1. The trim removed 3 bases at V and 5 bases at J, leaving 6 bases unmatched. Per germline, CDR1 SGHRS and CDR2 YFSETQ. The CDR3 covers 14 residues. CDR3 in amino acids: CASSYTGGPNEQYF. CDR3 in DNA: TGCGCCAGCAGCTATACAGGGGGCCCGAACGAGCAGTACTTC.

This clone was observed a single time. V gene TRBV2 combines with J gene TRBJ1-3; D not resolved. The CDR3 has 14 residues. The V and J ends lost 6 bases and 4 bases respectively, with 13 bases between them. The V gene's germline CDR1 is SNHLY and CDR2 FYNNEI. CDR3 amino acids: CASRHTEVGNTIYF. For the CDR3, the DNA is TGTGCCAGCAGGCACACAGAAGTCGGAAACACCATATATTTT.

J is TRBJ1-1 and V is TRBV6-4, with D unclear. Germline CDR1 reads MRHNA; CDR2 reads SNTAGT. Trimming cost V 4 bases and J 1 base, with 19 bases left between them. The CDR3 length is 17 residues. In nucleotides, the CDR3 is TGTGCCAGCAGTGTTTGCCCTCCCCACCACAAGAACACTGAAGCTTTCTTT. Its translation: CASSVCPPHHKNTEAFF.

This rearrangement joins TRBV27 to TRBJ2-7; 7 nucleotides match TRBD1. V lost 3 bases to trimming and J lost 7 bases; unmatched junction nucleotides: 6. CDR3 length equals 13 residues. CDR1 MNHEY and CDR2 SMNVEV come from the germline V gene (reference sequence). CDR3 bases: TGTGCCAGCAGTTTGACAGGGTCCGGGGAGCAGTACTTC. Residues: CASSLTGSGEQYF.

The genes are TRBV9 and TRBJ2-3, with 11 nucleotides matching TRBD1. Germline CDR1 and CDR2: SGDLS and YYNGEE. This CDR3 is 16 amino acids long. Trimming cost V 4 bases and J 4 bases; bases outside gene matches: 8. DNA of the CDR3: TGTGCCAGCAGCCACCTGGAGGGACAGGGGGCAGATACGCAGTATTTT. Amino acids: CASSHLEGQGADTQYF.